The 8 T cell receptor beta chains listed next were all sequenced from one sample in a study of metastatic and nonmetastatic thyroid tumors. TCRdb called clones again from the PCR reads with MiXCR. The repertoire consists of 21,000 or so clones, with less than 20% occurring once and the leading ten covering about 30%. Nobody among the patients had been given any treatment before thyroid surgery. Sequenced: blood. Receptors originate from a female donor with papillary thyroid cancer or a benign thyroid nodule (not recorded which). Some clones in this sample may be carry-over from other donors' samples.

This clone appeared many times. The gene calls are TRBV10-3 and TRBJ2-5, with D tentatively TRBD2 (5 bases). Deletions cut 10 bases from V and 2 bases from J, with 14 bases between. The CDR3 has 13 amino acids. The germline CDR1 and CDR2 sequences are ENHRY and SYGVKD. In DNA form, the CDR3 reads TGTGCCAACAGATTGGAGCGGCAAGAGACCCAGTACTTC. As protein: CANRLERQETQYF.

This chain links TRBV14 with TRBJ1-3; the D gene is possibly TRBD1 (5 bases). This CDR3 region has 15 residues. V was clipped by 7 bases and J by 4 bases, with 17 bases between them. CDR1 and CDR2 (germline): SGHDN, FVKESK. The CDR3, as DNA: TGTGCCAGCATCCCTGGGCAGGGTTTCGGAAACACCATATATTTT. Residues: CASIPGQGFGNTIYF. Full variable domain (remainder filled in from reference TRBV14 and TRBJ1-3): EAGVTQFPSHSVIEKGQTVTLRCDPISGHDNLYWYRRVMGKEIKFLLHFVKESKQDESGMPNNRFLAERTGGTYSTLKVQPAELEDSGVYFCASIPGQGFGNTIYFGEGSWLTVV.

This clone was seen more than once but under ten times. The chain recombines TRBV6-1 with TRBJ2-7; D perhaps matches TRBD2 (5 bases). Trimming pared 6 bases from V and 3 bases from J, leaving 12 bases between. Germline V lookup: CDR1 MNHNS, CDR2 SASEGT. The CDR3 is 13 amino acids. This CDR3 is CASSPNRDYEQYF. In nucleotides, the CDR3 is TGTGCCAGCAGCCCAAACCGGGACTACGAGCAGTACTTC.

This clone has a count of ten or more. V and J are TRBV9 and TRBJ2-1; D may match TRBD1 or TRBD2 (5 bases each). Trimming removed 0 bases at V and 9 bases at J, with 7 bases between. The CDR3 is made up of 12 amino acids. Germline CDR1 and CDR2: SGDLS and YYNGEE. The CDR3 nucleotides read TGTGCCAGCAGCGTAGGGGACGGTGAGCAGTTCTTC. Translation gives CASSVGDGEQFF.

This clone was seen at least ten times. The genes are TRBV27 and TRBJ1-2; 7 nucleotides align to TRBD1. The V gene's germline CDR1 is MNHEY and CDR2 SMNVEV (reference sequence). The CDR3 contains 15 residues. The J segment lost 5 bases and the V segment lost 6 bases, leaving 12 bases of the junction unmatched. CDR3 in amino acids: CASSTDQGGLYGYTF. The DNA for the CDR3 is TGTGCCAGCAGCACTGACCAGGGGGGATTGTATGGCTACACCTTC.

The chain recombines TRBV5-1 with TRBJ1-2; possible D gene TRBD1, 5 bases. The ends were cut back, 0 bases at V and 2 bases at J, with 11 bases in the middle. The CDR3 extends over 15 amino acids. Germline V lookup: CDR1 SGHRS, CDR2 YFSETQ. CDR3 region: CASSLVGEENYGYTF. The CDR3 region has the DNA TGCGCCAGCAGCTTGGTGGGGGAGGAAAACTATGGCTACACCTTC.

Comment on this clone: This may stem from a read error, because a much larger clone lies one nucleotide away. V usage is TRBV19 and J usage is TRBJ2-2; D is perhaps TRBD2 (6 bases). Germline CDR1 reads LNHDA; CDR2 reads SQIVND (reference sequence). V dropped 6 bases and J dropped 4 bases, with 18 bases sitting between them. This CDR3 has 16 amino acids. The CDR3, as DNA: TGTGCCAGTAGATCAAGACTAGAGGGCCGCACCGGGGAGCTGTTTTTT. Amino acids: CASRSRLEGRTGELFF.

The sample holds many counts of this clone. The rearrangement links TRBV7-3 to TRBJ2-3; no clear D gene. The CDR3 has 15 amino acids. The germline gives CDR1 SGHTA, CDR2 FQGTGA. V lost 1 base and J 5 bases, leaving 13 bases between the germline ends. CDR3 coding DNA: TGTGCCAGCAGCTTAAGTCCCTACAGTCAAGATACGCAGTATTTT. It encodes CASSLSPYSQDTQYF.